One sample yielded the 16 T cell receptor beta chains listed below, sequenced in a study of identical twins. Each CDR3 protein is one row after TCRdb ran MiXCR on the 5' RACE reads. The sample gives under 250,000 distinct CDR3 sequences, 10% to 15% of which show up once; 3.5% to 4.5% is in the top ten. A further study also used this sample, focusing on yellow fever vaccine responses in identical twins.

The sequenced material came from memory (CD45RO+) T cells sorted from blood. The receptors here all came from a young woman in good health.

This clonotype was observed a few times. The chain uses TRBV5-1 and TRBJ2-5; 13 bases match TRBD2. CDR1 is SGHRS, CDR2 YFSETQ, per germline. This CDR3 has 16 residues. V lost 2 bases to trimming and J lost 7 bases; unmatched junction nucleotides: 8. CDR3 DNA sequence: TGCGCCAGCAGCTTTGGACTAGCGGGGGAACTAGGGACCCAGTACTTC. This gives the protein CASSFGLAGELGTQYF.

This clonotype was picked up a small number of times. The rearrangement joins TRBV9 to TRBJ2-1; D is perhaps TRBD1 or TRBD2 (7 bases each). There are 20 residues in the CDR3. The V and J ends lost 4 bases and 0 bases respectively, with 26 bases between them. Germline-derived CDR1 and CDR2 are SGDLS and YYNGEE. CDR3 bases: TGTGCCAGCAGCCCAGGGGGGGGGCCACGGGAAGTAAGCTCCTACAATGAGCAGTTCTTC. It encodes CASSPGGGPREVSSYNEQFF.

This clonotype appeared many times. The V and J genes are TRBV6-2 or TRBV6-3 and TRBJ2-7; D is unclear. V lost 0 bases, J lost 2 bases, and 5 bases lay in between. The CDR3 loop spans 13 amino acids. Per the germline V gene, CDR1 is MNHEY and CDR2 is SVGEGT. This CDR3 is CASSYSQPYEQYF. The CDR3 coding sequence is TGTGCCAGCAGTTACTCGCAACCCTACGAGCAGTACTTC.

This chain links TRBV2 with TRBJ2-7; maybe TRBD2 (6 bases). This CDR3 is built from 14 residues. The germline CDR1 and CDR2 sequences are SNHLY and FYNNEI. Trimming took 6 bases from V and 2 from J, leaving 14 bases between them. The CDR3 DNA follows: TGTGCCAGCAGAGGGCGGGACGTCGCCTACGAGCAGTACTTC. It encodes CASRGRDVAYEQYF. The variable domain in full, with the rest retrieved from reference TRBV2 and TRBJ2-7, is EPEVTQTPSHQVTQMGQEVILRCVPISNHLYFYWYRQILGQKVEFLVSFYNNEISEKSEIFDDQFSVERPDGSNFTLKIRSTKLEDSAMYFCASRGRDVAYEQYFGPGTRLTVT.

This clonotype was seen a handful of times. CDR3 in amino acids: CASSLGQSSGANVLTF. Written as DNA, the CDR3 is TGTGCCAGCAGCTTGGGCCAGAGCTCTGGGGCCAACGTCCTGACTTTC. The rearrangement uses TRBV5-5 and TRBJ2-6; D uncertain. The CDR3 extends over 16 amino acids. The germline V gene has CDR1 SGHKS and CDR2 YYEKEE (reference sequence). The V gene lost 0 bases and the J gene lost 0 bases, with 7 bases spanning the gap.

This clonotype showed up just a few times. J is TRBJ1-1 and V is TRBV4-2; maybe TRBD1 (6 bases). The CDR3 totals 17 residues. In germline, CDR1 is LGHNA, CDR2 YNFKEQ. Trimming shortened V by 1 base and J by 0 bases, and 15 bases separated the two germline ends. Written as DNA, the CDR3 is TGTGCCAGCAGCCAAGCGAGGTCGACAGGCGTGAACACTGAAGCTTTCTTT. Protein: CASSQARSTGVNTEAFF.

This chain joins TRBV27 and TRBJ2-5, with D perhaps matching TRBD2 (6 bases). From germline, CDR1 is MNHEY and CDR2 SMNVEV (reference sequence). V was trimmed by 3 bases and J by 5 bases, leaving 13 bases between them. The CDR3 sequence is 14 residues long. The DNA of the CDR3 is TGTGCCAGCAGTTTTGCTAGCGACGGGGAGACCCAGTACTTC. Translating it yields CASSFASDGETQYF.

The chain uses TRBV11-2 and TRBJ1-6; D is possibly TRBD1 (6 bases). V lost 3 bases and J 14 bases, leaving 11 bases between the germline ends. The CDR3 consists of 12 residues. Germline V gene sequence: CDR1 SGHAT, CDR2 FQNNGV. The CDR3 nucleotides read TGTGCCAGCAGCTTCGGGGGGCTGGCCCTCCACTTT. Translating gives CASSFGGLALHF.

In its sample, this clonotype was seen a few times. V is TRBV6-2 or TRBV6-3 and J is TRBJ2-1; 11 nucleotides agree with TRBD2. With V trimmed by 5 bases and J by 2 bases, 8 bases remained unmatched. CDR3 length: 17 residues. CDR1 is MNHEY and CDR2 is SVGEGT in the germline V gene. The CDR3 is CASSSPGLADTYNEQFF. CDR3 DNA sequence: TGTGCCAGCAGTAGCCCGGGACTAGCGGATACCTACAATGAGCAGTTCTTC.

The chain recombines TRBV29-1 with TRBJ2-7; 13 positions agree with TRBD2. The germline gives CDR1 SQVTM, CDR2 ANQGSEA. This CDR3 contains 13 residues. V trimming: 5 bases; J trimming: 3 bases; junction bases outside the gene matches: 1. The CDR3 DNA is TGCAGCGTTCGGACTAGCGGGGGCTACGAGCAGTACTTC. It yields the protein CSVRTSGGYEQYF.

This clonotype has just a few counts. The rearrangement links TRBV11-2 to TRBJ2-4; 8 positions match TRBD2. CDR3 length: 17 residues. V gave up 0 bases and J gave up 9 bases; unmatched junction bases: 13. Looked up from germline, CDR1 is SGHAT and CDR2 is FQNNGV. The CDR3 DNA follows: TGTGCCAGCAGCTTAGATATTTCGAGCGGGAGAATCGGCATTCAGTACTTC. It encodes CASSLDISSGRIGIQYF.

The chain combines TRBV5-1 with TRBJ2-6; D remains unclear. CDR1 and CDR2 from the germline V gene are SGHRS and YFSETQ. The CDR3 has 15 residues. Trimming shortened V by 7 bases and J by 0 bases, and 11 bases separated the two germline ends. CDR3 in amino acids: CASARAGSGANVLTF. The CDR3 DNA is TGCGCCAGCGCCCGAGCCGGCTCTGGGGCCAACGTCCTGACTTTC.

In DNA form, the CDR3 reads TGTGCCAGCAGCCGCAGGGGCCTCACCGGGGAGCTGTTTTTT. Translation: CASSRRGLTGELFF. The chain joins TRBV3-1 to TRBJ2-2, with D perhaps matching TRBD1 (6 bases). This CDR3 is built from 14 residues. Trimming took off 4 bases at V and 4 bases at J, with 10 bases between the two ends. CDR1 and CDR2 (germline): LGHDT, YNNKEL (reference sequence).

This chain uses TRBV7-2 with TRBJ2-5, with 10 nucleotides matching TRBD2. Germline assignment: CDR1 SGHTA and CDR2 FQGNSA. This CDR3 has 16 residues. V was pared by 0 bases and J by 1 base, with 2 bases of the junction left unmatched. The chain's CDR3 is CASSLAPSGGQETQYF. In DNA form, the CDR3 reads TGTGCCAGCAGCTTAGCCCCTAGCGGGGGCCAAGAGACCCAGTACTTC. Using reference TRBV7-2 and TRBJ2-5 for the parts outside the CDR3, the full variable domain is GAGVSQSPSNKVTEKGKDVELRCDPISGHTALYWYRQSLGQGLEFLIYFQGNSAPDKSGLPSDRFSAERTGGSVSTLTIQRTQQEDSAVYLCASSLAPSGGQETQYFGPGTRLLVL.

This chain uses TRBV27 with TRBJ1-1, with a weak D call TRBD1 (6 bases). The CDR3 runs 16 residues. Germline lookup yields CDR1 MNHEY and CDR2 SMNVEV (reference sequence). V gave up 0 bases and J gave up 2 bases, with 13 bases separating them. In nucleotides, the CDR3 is TGTGCCAGCAGTTTATCATCAGGGGTTTTAAACACTGAAGCTTTCTTT. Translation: CASSLSSGVLNTEAFF.

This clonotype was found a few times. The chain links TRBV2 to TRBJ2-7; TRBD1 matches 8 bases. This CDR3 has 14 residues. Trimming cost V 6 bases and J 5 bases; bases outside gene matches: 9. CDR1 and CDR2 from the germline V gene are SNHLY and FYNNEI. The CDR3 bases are TGTGCCAGCAGAACGGACAGGGTCGGGCACGAGCAGTACTTC. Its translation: CASRTDRVGHEQYF.